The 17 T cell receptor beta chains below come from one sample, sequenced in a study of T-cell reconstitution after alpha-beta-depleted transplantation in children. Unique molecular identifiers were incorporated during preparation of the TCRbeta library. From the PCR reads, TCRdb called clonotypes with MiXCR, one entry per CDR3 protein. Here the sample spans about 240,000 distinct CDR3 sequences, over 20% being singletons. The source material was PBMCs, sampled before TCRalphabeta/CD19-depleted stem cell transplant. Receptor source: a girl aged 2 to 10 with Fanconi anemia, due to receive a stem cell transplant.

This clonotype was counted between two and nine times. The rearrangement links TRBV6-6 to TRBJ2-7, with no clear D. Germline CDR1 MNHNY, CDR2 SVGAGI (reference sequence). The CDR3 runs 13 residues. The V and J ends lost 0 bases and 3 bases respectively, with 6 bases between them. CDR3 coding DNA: TGTGCCAGCAGTTACTCGAGCTACTACGAGCAGTACTTC. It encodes CASSYSSYYEQYF.

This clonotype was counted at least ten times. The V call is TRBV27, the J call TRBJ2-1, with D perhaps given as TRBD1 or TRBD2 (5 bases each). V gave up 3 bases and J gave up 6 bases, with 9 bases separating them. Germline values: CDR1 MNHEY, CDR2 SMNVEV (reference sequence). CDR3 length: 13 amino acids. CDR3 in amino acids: CASSLGRGNEQFF. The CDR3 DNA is TGTGCCAGCAGTTTGGGACGGGGCAATGAGCAGTTCTTC.

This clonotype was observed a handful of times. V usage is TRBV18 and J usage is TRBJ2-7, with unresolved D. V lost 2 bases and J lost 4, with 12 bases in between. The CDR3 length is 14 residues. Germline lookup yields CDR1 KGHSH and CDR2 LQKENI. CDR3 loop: CASSPVTGSYEQYF. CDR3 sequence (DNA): TGTGCCAGCTCACCAGTGACCGGCAGTTACGAGCAGTACTTC. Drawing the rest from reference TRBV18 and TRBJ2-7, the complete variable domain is NAGVMQNPRHLVRRRGQEARLRCSPMKGHSHVYWYRQLPEEGLKFMVYLQKENIIDESGMPKERFSAEFPKEGPSILRIQQVVRGDSAAYFCASSPVTGSYEQYFGPGTRLTVT.

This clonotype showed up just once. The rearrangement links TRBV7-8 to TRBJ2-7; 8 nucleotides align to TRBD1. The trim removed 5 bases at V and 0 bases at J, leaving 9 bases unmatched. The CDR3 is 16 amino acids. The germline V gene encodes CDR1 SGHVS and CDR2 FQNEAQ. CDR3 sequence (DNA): TGTGCCAGCAGCCAGGACAGGGTTTGGAGCTCCTACGAGCAGTACTTC. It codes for CASSQDRVWSSYEQYF. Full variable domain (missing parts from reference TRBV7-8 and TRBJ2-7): GAGVSQSPRYKVAKRGQDVALRCDPISGHVSLFWYQQALGQGPEFLTYFQNEAQLDKSGLPSDRFFAERPEGSVSTLKIQRTQQEDSAVYLCASSQDRVWSSYEQYFGPGTRLTVT.

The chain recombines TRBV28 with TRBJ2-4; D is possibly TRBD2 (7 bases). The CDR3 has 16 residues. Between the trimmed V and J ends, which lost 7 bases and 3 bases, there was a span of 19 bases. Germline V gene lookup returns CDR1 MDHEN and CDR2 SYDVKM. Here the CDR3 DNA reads TGTGCCAGCATCCCTCTTCGGGGGGCTAGCAAAAACATTCAGTACTTC. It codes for CASIPLRGASKNIQYF.

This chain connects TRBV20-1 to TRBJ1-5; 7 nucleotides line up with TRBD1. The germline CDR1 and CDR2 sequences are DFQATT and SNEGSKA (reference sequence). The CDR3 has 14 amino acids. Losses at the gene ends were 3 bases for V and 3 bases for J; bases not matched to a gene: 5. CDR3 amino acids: CSASTGQYNQPQHF. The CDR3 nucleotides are TGCAGTGCTAGCACGGGACAGTACAATCAGCCCCAGCATTTT.

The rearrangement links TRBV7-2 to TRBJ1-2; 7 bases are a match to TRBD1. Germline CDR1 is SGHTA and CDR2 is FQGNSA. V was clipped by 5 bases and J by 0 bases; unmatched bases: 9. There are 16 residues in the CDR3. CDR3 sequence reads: CASSLDRTGSNYGYTF. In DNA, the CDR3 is TGTGCCAGCAGCCTCGATCGGACAGGATCTAACTATGGCTACACCTTC.

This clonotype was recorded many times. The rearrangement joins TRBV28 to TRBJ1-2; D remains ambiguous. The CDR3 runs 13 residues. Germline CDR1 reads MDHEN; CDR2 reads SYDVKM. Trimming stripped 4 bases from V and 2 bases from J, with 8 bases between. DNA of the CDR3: TGTGCCAGCAGTTGGCCGACGAACTATGGCTACACCTTC. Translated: CASSWPTNYGYTF.

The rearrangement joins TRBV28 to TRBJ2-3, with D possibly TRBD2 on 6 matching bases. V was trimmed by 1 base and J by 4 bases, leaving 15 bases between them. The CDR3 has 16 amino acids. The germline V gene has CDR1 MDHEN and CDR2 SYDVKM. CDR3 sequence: CASSLSLGGGADTQYF. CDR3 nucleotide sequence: TGTGCCAGCAGTTTATCACTGGGGGGAGGCGCAGATACGCAGTATTTT.

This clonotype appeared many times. This CDR3 is CSARDMTSGGNDEQYF. CDR3 in DNA: TGCAGTGCTAGGGACATGACTAGCGGGGGAAACGACGAGCAGTACTTC. This chain joins TRBV20-1 and TRBJ2-7; 12 bases line up with TRBD2. V trimming: 3 bases; J trimming: 5 bases; junction bases outside the gene matches: 11. Germline loops: CDR1 DFQATT, CDR2 SNEGSKA (reference sequence). This CDR3 comprises 16 residues.

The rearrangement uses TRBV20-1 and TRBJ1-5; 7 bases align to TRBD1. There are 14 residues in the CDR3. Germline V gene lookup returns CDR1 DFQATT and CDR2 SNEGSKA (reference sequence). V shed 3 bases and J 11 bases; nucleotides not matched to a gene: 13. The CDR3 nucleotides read TGCAGTGCTAGGCGTAGACAGGGACAGTTGACCCAGCATTTT. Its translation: CSARRRQGQLTQHF.

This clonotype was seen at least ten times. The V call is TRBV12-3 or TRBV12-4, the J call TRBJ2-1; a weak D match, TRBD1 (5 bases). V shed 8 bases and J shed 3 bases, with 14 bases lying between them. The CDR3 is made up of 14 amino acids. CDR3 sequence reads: CASLGRVNYNEQFF. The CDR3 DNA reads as TGTGCCAGCCTCGGCAGGGTAAACTACAATGAGCAGTTCTTC.

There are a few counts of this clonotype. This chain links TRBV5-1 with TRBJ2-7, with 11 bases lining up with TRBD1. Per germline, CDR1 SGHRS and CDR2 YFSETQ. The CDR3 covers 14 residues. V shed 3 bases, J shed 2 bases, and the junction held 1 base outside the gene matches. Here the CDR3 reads CASSWDRGAYEQYF. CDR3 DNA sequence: TGCGCCAGCAGCTGGGACAGGGGGGCCTACGAGCAGTACTTC.

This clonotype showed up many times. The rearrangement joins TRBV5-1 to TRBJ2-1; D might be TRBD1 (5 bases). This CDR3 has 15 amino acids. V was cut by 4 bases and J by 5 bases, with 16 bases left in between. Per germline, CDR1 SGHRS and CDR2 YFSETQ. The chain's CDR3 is CASSRGHPAHNEQFF. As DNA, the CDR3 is TGCGCCAGCAGCCGAGGACACCCAGCCCACAATGAGCAGTTCTTC.

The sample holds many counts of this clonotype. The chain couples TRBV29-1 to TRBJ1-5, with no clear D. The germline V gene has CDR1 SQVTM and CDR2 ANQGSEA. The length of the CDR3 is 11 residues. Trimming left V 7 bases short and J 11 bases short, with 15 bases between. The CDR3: CSAPRIRTQHF. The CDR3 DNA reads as TGCAGCGCTCCTAGGATTAGGACCCAGCATTTT.

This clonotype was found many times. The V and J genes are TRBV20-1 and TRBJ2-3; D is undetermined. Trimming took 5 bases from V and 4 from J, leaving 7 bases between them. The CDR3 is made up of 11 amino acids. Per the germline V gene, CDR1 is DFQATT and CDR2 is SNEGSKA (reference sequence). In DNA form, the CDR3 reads TGCAGTGCTCCCGAGTCAGATACGCAGTATTTT. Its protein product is CSAPESDTQYF.

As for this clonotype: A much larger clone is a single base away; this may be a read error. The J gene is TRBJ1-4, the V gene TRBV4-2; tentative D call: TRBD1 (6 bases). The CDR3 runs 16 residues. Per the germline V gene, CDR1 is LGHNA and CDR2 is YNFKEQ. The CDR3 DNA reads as TGTGCCAGCAACCAAGTAACAGGGTCCTTTAATGAGAAACTGTTTTTT. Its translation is CASNQVTGSFNEKLFF.